The 18 T cell receptor beta chains presented below share a single source sample, sequenced in a study of OX40 agonist ivuxolimab in advanced cancers. The library was obtained by the immunoSEQ multiplex PCR assay. In its TCRdb copy, this immuneACCESS table keeps in-frame sequences only and misses some clones. Where compared with another copy, unresolved V genes explain less than half of these, and the others have no known cause. This sample comprises 20,000 to 25,000 clones, approximately 90% of them detected only once. Around 50% of the sample rests with the top ten. Source: CD4+ or CD8+ T cells sorted from blood, taken in a trial of the OX40 agonist ivuxolimab. The receptor set was obtained from an adult with an advanced solid tumor such as melanoma, head and neck, liver or kidney cancer.

The gene calls are TRBV10-2 and TRBJ2-3, with 8 bases fitting TRBD2. The V and J ends lost 7 bases and 4 bases, in that order; junction bases with no gene match: 7. The germline gives CDR1 WSHSY, CDR2 SAAADI. This CDR3 is built from 14 residues. CDR3 loop: CASTGGGFADTQYF. The CDR3 region has the DNA TGCGCCAGCACAGGCGGGGGGTTCGCAGATACGCAGTATTTT.

Only one count was recorded for this clone. J is TRBJ1-2 and V is TRBV27, with D perhaps matching TRBD1 (5 bases). Trimming took off 3 bases at V and 8 bases at J, with 13 bases between the two ends. Looked up from germline, CDR1 is MNHEY and CDR2 is SMNVEV (reference sequence). This CDR3 has 13 residues. This chain's CDR3 is CASSLGRGEGYTF. CDR3 nucleotides: TGTGCCAGCAGTTTGGGTAGAGGGGAAGGCTACACCTTC.

The gene calls are TRBV4-1 and TRBJ1-3; D may be TRBD1 (5 bases). The CDR3 is made up of 15 amino acids. Trimming removed 0 bases from V and 2 bases from J, with 8 bases in between. Germline loops: CDR1 MGHRA, CDR2 YSYEKL. CDR3 in amino acids: CASSQDKGAGNTIYF. CDR3 sequence (DNA): TGCGCCAGCAGCCAAGATAAAGGGGCTGGAAACACCATATATTTT.

V and J are TRBV6-5 and TRBJ2-5, with 9 positions matching TRBD1. From germline, CDR1 is MNHEY and CDR2 SVGAGI. Trimming took 5 bases from V and 1 from J; bases not matched to a gene: 2. CDR3 length: 14 amino acids. In nucleotides, the CDR3 is TGTGCCAGCAGTAAACAGGGGGCCCAAGAGACCCAGTACTTC. Translating it yields CASSKQGAQETQYF.

The V call is TRBV30, the J call TRBJ2-7; TRBD1 matches 7 bases. Germline CDR1 reads GTSNPN; CDR2 reads SVGIG (reference sequence). This CDR3 comprises 13 residues. The junction had 4 bases not matched to a gene; V was cut back by 1 base and J by 4 bases. The CDR3 reads CAWSGGQLYEQYF. The DNA for the CDR3 is TGTGCCTGGAGTGGGGGACAGCTTTACGAGCAGTACTTC.

This chain joins TRBV9 and TRBJ2-2; possible D gene TRBD2, 5 bases. Trimming shortened V by 4 bases and J by 4 bases, and 14 bases separated the two germline ends. This CDR3 comprises 15 residues. Germline V gives CDR1 SGDLS, CDR2 YYNGEE. The CDR3 nucleotides are TGTGCCAGCAGCTTGGCCGGGGTGGTCACCGGGGAGCTGTTTTTT. The encoded protein is CASSLAGVVTGELFF.

V gene TRBV7-8 combines with J gene TRBJ2-7, with D perhaps TRBD1 (6 bases). The CDR3 spans 15 residues. The germline V and J ends were trimmed by 5 bases and 4 bases, with 18 bases remaining between them. Germline V CDR1 and CDR2: SGHVS, FQNEAQ. The CDR3 here is CASSQTGYSSYEQYF. CDR3 bases: TGTGCCAGCAGCCAAACAGGGTATAGTTCTTACGAGCAGTACTTC.

V is TRBV7-9 and J is TRBJ2-5, with D maybe TRBD2 (5 bases). V lost 0 bases to trimming and J lost 2 bases, with 13 bases between them. CDR1 and CDR2 from the germline V gene are SEHNR and FQNEAQ (reference sequence). The CDR3 is 16 residues long. CDR3 in DNA: TGTGCCAGCAGCTTAGCGGGAGACATGGGACAAGAGACCCAGTACTTC. Protein product: CASSLAGDMGQETQYF.

In this sample, this clone turned up once. The chain combines TRBV21-1 with TRBJ1-1; TRBD1 was called by the table and not checked on the DNA. TRBV21-1 is reported as a pseudogene. The CDR3 covers 10 residues. The CDR3 nucleotides read TGTGCCAGCAGCACCCGGACAGGGTTGTTT. This gives the protein CASSTRTGLF.

The chain joins TRBV7-9 to TRBJ2-5; no clear D. Germline V lookup: CDR1 SEHNR, CDR2 FQNEAQ (reference sequence). The CDR3 totals 14 residues. V was cut by 5 bases and J by 0 bases, with 10 bases left in between. CDR3 in DNA: TGTGCCAGCAGCCCGTCCCCTTACCAAGAGACCCAGTACTTC. Protein: CASSPSPYQETQYF.

This clone was seen a single time. The chain joins TRBV27 to TRBJ1-1; D perhaps matches TRBD1 (6 bases). This CDR3 contains 16 residues. The ends were cut back, 4 bases at V and 1 base at J, with 16 bases in the middle. Germline V CDR1 and CDR2: MNHEY, SMNVEV (reference sequence). For the CDR3, the DNA is TGTGCCAGCAGTTCAAATTGGGACATGACGAACACTGAAGCTTTCTTT. Amino acids: CASSSNWDMTNTEAFF.

The chain joins TRBV9 to TRBJ2-7; TRBD1 matches at 9 bases. The J segment lost 6 bases and the V segment lost 2 bases, leaving 6 bases of the junction unmatched. The germline V gene encodes CDR1 SGDLS and CDR2 YYNGEE. CDR3 length equals 14 residues. In nucleotides, the CDR3 is TGTGCCAGCAGCGTTGGGACAGGGAACCCCGAGCAGTACTTC. Amino acid sequence: CASSVGTGNPEQYF. Full variable domain (rest looked up from reference TRBV9 and TRBJ2-7): DSGVTQTPKHLITATGQRVTLRCSPRSGDLSVYWYQQSLDQGLQFLIQYYNGEERAKGNILERFSAQQFPDLHSELNLSSLELGDSALYFCASSVGTGNPEQYFGPGTRLTVT.

CDR3: CASSWRALAGFYNEQFF. The CDR3 DNA follows: TGTGCCAGCAGTTGGAGGGCCCTAGCGGGGTTTTACAATGAGCAGTTCTTC. This chain uses TRBV7-6 with TRBJ2-1; 9 bases fit TRBD2. This CDR3 has 17 residues. Germline-derived CDR1 and CDR2 are SGHVS and FNYEAQ. J lost 4 bases, V lost 6 bases, and 13 bases had no gene match.

CDR3 amino acids: CASSSGTGWTEAFF. CDR3 DNA sequence: TGTGCCAGCAGCTCCGGGACAGGGTGGACTGAAGCTTTCTTT. V and J are TRBV5-4 and TRBJ1-1; 9 bases align to TRBD1. After removal of 3 bases from V and 5 bases from J, the junction contained 5 bases not matched to a gene. CDR3 length: 14 residues. Germline CDR1 and CDR2: SGHNT and YYREEE (reference sequence).

This clone showed up just once. The genes are TRBV6-5 and TRBJ1-1; D perhaps matches TRBD1 (5 bases). CDR3 size: 14 residues. CDR1 is MNHEY, CDR2 SVGAGI, per germline. V was shortened by 0 bases and J by 8 bases, with 13 bases between the two germline ends. Here the CDR3 reads CASSYSGELVEAFF. The DNA for the CDR3 is TGTGCCAGCAGTTACTCGGGGGAGTTGGTGGAAGCTTTCTTT.

In its sample, this clone was seen once. The chain links TRBV10-2 to TRBJ2-1, with D possibly being TRBD2 (5 bases). V was shortened by 0 bases and J by 6 bases, with 6 bases between the two germline ends. Germline lookup yields CDR1 WSHSY and CDR2 SAAADI. This CDR3 region has 13 residues. The CDR3 loop is CASSESSGNEQFF. The CDR3, as DNA: TGCGCCAGCAGTGAGTCGAGCGGCAATGAGCAGTTCTTC.

J is TRBJ2-2 and V is TRBV5-6; possible D gene TRBD2, 6 bases. V was trimmed by 0 bases and J by 6 bases, leaving 9 bases between them. The germline V gene encodes CDR1 SGHDT and CDR2 YYEEEE. The CDR3 runs 14 residues. The CDR3 spells CASSLGEVSGELFF. In DNA form, the CDR3 reads TGTGCCAGCAGCTTGGGGGAGGTATCCGGGGAGCTGTTTTTT.

The rearrangement joins TRBV4-2 to TRBJ1-1; D gene uncertain. The germline gives CDR1 LGHNA, CDR2 YNFKEQ. The CDR3 is made up of 13 amino acids. Trimming shortened V by 1 base and J by 1 base, and 4 bases separated the two germline ends. The CDR3, as DNA: TGTGCCAGCAGCCAAGGGGAGAACACTGAAGCTTTCTTT. This codes for CASSQGENTEAFF.